The clone carrying this T cell receptor beta chain showed up many times. Its specificity is not known. The data were taken from a study of neurological immune-mediated disorders. This CDR3 is 15 amino acids long. CDR1 is LNHDA, CDR2 SQIVND, per germline (reference sequence). The V and J ends lost 3 bases and 1 base respectively, with 10 bases between them. Study-wide results and limits: The level of TCR clonal expansion was highest in patients with HTLV-1-associated myelopathy and lowest in multiple sclerosis, where it fell below the level seen in healthy controls.

TCRdb analysed the 5' RACE reads with MiXCR anew, one entry per CDR3 protein. This table holds about 95,000 distinct CDR3 sequences, roughly 3.5% found once. Sequenced: PBMCs. The genes are TRBV19 and TRBJ1-5; perhaps TRBD1 as D (5 bases). The origin of this receptor is a woman younger than 35 with multiple sclerosis. The CDR3 sequence: CASSIHGGSNQPQHF. The CDR3 DNA reads TGTGCCAGTAGTATCCACGGGGGAAGCAATCAGCCCCAGCATTTT.